This T cell receptor beta chain derives from a study of T cell repertoires in cytomegalovirus infection (dated by TCRdb to between 2017 and 2020). The study in broad terms: Donor HLA type was relevant to the analysis, because carriage of CMV infection together with the matching HLA type was indicated by public TCR beta signatures.

Overall study results and their limits: The ex vivo response was dominated by HLA-C-restricted CMV-specific TCR beta clonotypes, which also provided the single most frequent clonotype in two of eight donors. In both this cohort and an independent roughly 330-donor cohort, the cumulative frequency of public TCR beta family members distinguished carriers of CMV infection plus the relevant HLA type.

Trimming at the junction amounts to 3 bases on V and 0 bases on J, and the germline ends lie 6 bases apart. Measured from the cysteine to the phenylalanine, the CDR3 is 14 residues long. Just CDR3 DNA is preserved here, 42 bases in frame from base 1. In the germline V gene (reference sequence), CDR1 corresponds to MNHEY and CDR2 to SMNVEV. This clonotype showed up many times. The antigen it binds to is not known. Base-call qualities are not available, and no considerably larger clone is one nucleotide away. The instrument given in TCRdb is Illumina HiSeq 1500. The raw public reads went through TCRdb reprocessing: fastp at Q25, MiXCR clone calling, in-frame beta chains kept. CDR3 protein duplicates are merged, each entry listing the most common genes and DNA. Within this sample are more than 650,000 distinct CDR3 sequences, with 35% to 40% of them counted one time only. Of the sample, roughly 2.9% is held by the ten largest clones.

Sequenced material: PBMCs. This TCR was recovered from a human donor in good health (CMV status not recorded). Some clones in this sample may be carry-over from other donors' samples. Rearrangement joined TRBV27 to TRBJ1-5; no D gene is confidently identified. The DNA sequence is given as TGTGCCAGCAGTTTCAAAGATAGCAATCAGCCCCAGCATTTT. Translated, it reads CASSFKDSNQPQHF.